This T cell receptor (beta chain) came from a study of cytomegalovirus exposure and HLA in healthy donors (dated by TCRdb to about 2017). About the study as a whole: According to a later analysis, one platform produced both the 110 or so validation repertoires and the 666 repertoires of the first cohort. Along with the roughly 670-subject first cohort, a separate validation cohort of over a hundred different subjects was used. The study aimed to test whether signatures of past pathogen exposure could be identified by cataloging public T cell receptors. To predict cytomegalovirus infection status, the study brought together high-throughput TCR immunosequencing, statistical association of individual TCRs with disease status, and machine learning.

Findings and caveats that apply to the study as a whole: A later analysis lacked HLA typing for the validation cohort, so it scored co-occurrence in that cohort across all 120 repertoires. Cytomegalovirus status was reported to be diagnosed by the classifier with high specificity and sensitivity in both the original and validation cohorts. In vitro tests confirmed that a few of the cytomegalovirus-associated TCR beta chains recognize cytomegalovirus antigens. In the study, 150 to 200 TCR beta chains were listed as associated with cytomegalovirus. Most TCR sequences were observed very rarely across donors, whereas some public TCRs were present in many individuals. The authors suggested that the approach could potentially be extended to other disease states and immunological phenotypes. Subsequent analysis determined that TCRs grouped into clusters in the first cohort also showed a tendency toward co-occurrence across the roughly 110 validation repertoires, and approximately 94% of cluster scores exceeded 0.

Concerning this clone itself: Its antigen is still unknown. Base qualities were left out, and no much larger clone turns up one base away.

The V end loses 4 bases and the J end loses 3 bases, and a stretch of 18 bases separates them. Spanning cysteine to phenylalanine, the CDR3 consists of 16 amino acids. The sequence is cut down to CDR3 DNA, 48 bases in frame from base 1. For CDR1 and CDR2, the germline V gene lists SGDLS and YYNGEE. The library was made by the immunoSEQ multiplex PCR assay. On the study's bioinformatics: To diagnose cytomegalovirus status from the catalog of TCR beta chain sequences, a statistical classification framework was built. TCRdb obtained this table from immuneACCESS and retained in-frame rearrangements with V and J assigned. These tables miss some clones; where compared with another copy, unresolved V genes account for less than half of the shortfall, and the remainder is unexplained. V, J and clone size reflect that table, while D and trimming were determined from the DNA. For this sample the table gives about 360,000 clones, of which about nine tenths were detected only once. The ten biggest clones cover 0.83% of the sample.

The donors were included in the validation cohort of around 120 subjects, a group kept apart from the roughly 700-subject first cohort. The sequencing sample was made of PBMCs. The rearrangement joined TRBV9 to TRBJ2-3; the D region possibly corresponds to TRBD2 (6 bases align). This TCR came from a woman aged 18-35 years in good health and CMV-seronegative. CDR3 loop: CASSPHGGPWTDTQYF. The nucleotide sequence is TGTGCCAGCAGCCCCCATGGAGGGCCTTGGACAGATACGCAGTATTTT.